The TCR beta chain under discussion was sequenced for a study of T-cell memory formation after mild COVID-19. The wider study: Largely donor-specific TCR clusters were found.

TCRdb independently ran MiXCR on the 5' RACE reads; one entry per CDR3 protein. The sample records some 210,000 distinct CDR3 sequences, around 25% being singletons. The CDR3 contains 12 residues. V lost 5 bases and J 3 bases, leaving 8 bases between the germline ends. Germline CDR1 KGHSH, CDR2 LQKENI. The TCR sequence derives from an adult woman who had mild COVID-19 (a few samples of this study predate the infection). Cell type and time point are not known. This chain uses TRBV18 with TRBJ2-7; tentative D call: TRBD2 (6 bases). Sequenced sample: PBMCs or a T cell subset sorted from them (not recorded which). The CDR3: CASSGSGYEQYF. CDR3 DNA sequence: TGTGCCAGCTCAGGTAGCGGCTACGAGCAGTACTTC.